This T cell receptor beta chain is drawn from a study of cytomegalovirus exposure and HLA in healthy donors. Study-wide results and limits: The listing of approximately 160 TCR beta chains classed them as cytomegalovirus-associated.

Sampled while nominally healthy, donors likely had unrecorded immune exposures. With V trimmed by 6 bases and J by 2 bases, 9 bases remained unmatched. The CDR3 is 16 residues long. Per the germline V gene, CDR1 is MGHDK and CDR2 is SYGVNS. The PCR contained 60 Vbeta and 13 Jbeta primers. The data were produced by immunoSEQ multiplex PCR, yet TCRdb's version contains in-frame clones alone and is incomplete. The sample lists 150,000 to 250,000 clones; over 75% were seen once. On this clone itself: What it binds is unknown.

The sequenced sample consisted of PBMCs. The chain has TRBV25-1 and TRBJ1-2; 10 positions agree with TRBD1. This TCR derives from a boy younger than 10 in good health and CMV-seronegative. The CDR3 is CASSPPGQGYNYGYTF. Written as DNA, the CDR3 is TGTGCCAGCAGCCCACCGGGACAGGGGTACAACTATGGCTACACCTTC.